This is a list of T cell receptor beta chains from one sample in a study of OX40 agonist ivuxolimab in advanced cancers. The repertoire was sequenced with immunoSEQ multiplex PCR; TCRdb's copy has only in-frame clones and lacks some. The table includes about 79,000 clones, under 85% detected once. Sequences were derived from CD4+ or CD8+ T cells sorted from blood, sampled in a trial of the OX40 agonist ivuxolimab. These receptors all stem from an adult with an advanced solid tumor such as melanoma, head and neck, liver or kidney cancer. Each CDR3 is given with its conserved first and last residue. The order of the fields is V gene, J gene, clone size, D gene, CDR3 protein, CDR3 DNA. The D gene is left open where the match is weak. Clone size is shown for a subset of rows, as once, few, many or a class of expanded clone.

v_call: TRBV13
j_call: TRBJ2-7
clone_size: .
d_call: .
cdr3_aa: CASSRLGTYEQYF
cdr3_nt: TGTGCCAGCAGTAGACTGGGAACCTACGAGCAGTACTTC

v_call: TRBV4-1
j_call: TRBJ1-1
clone_size: .
d_call: .
cdr3_aa: CASTFGRVGTEAFF
cdr3_nt: TGCGCCAGCACCTTCGGGAGGGTAGGAACTGAAGCTTTCTTT

v_call: TRBV6-6
j_call: TRBJ1-4
clone_size: .
d_call: .
cdr3_aa: CASRADRTATNEKLFF
cdr3_nt: TGTGCCAGCAGAGCCGACAGGACCGCAACTAATGAAAAACTGTTTTTT

v_call: TRBV9
j_call: TRBJ2-7
clone_size: .
d_call: TRBD1
cdr3_aa: CASSETGTGAYEQYF
cdr3_nt: TGTGCCAGCAGCGAGACCGGGACAGGGGCCTACGAGCAGTACTTC

v_call: TRBV28
j_call: TRBJ2-7
clone_size: once
d_call: .
cdr3_aa: CASENGGAGALREQYF
cdr3_nt: TGTGCCAGCGAGAATGGGGGGGCAGGGGCCCTCCGCGAGCAGTACTTC

v_call: TRBV19
j_call: TRBJ2-1
clone_size: .
d_call: TRBD2
cdr3_aa: CASSLGLAGGREQFF
cdr3_nt: TGTGCCAGTAGTCTCGGACTAGCGGGAGGGAGGGAGCAGTTCTTC

v_call: TRBV7-9
j_call: TRBJ2-1
clone_size: .
d_call: .
cdr3_aa: CASSLRRGPYNEQFF
cdr3_nt: TGTGCCAGCAGCTTAAGGAGGGGGCCTTACAATGAGCAGTTCTTC

v_call: TRBV28
j_call: TRBJ2-2
clone_size: .
d_call: .
cdr3_aa: CASSLTFNTGELFF
cdr3_nt: TGTGCCAGCAGTTTGACATTCAACACCGGGGAGCTGTTTTTT

v_call: TRBV5-1
j_call: TRBJ2-7
clone_size: .
d_call: .
cdr3_aa: CASSGPSSVGSYEQYF
cdr3_nt: TGCGCCAGCAGCGGGCCCTCCTCTGTCGGGTCCTACGAGCAGTACTTC

v_call: TRBV2
j_call: TRBJ2-7
clone_size: .
d_call: .
cdr3_aa: CASRADPANEQYF
cdr3_nt: TGTGCCAGCAGGGCCGACCCCGCCAACGAGCAGTACTTC

v_call: TRBV11-1
j_call: TRBJ2-7
clone_size: .
d_call: TRBD1
cdr3_aa: CASSLKRTGSYEQYF
cdr3_nt: TGTGCCAGCAGCTTGAAGAGGACAGGCTCCTACGAGCAGTACTTC

v_call: TRBV4-2
j_call: TRBJ1-3
clone_size: .
d_call: .
cdr3_aa: CASSGIRRGRWGNTIYF
cdr3_nt: TGTGCCAGCAGCGGGATCAGACGGGGGAGATGGGGAAACACCATATATTTT

v_call: TRBV7-6
j_call: TRBJ1-4
clone_size: .
d_call: .
cdr3_aa: CASSLDQGGEKLFF
cdr3_nt: TGTGCCAGCAGCTTAGACCAGGGAGGTGAAAAACTGTTTTTT

v_call: TRBV9
j_call: TRBJ2-2
clone_size: .
d_call: .
cdr3_aa: CASTAEGNTGELFF
cdr3_nt: TGTGCCAGCACCGCAGAGGGGAACACCGGGGAGCTGTTTTTT

v_call: TRBV5-5
j_call: TRBJ2-3
clone_size: .
d_call: .
cdr3_aa: CASSLVGTSTDTQYF
cdr3_nt: TGTGCCAGCAGCTTGGTGGGGACCAGCACAGATACGCAGTATTTT

v_call: TRBV4-2
j_call: TRBJ1-1
clone_size: .
d_call: .
cdr3_aa: CASSQDEVGSDTEAFF
cdr3_nt: TGTGCCAGCAGCCAAGATGAGGTGGGGTCGGACACTGAAGCTTTCTTT

v_call: TRBV28
j_call: TRBJ1-2
clone_size: .
d_call: .
cdr3_aa: CASLGVGYTF
cdr3_nt: TGTGCCAGCCTTGGGGTTGGCTACACCTTC

v_call: TRBV5-1
j_call: TRBJ2-5
clone_size: few
d_call: .
cdr3_aa: CASSSGPDETQYF
cdr3_nt: TGCGCCAGCAGCTCCGGGCCCGATGAGACCCAGTACTTC

v_call: TRBV4-1
j_call: TRBJ2-6
clone_size: few
d_call: .
cdr3_aa: CASSLQGWGLGSGANVLTF
cdr3_nt: TGCGCCAGCAGCCTCCAGGGGTGGGGTTTAGGCTCTGGGGCCAACGTCCTGACTTTC

v_call: TRBV6-6
j_call: TRBJ1-1
clone_size: .
d_call: .
cdr3_aa: CASSYRPPPDTEAFF
cdr3_nt: TGTGCCAGCAGCTACAGACCCCCACCGGACACTGAAGCTTTCTTT

v_call: TRBV15
j_call: TRBJ2-1
clone_size: .
d_call: TRBD2
cdr3_aa: CATRTRAGTSSEQFF
cdr3_nt: TGTGCCACCAGAACCAGGGCAGGGACTAGCAGTGAGCAGTTCTTC

v_call: TRBV21-1
j_call: TRBJ1-4
clone_size: .
d_call: .
cdr3_aa: CASSKPSGTGGENEKLFF
cdr3_nt: TGTGCCAGCAGCAAACCATCCGGGACAGGGGGGGAGAATGAAAAACTGTTTTTT

v_call: TRBV10-3
j_call: TRBJ2-3
clone_size: .
d_call: .
cdr3_aa: CAISEPRQIYTQYF
cdr3_nt: TGTGCCATCAGTGAGCCGCGACAGATTTATACGCAGTATTTT

v_call: TRBV5-6
j_call: TRBJ2-1
clone_size: .
d_call: TRBD1
cdr3_aa: CASSLVGTGHRDNEQFF
cdr3_nt: TGTGCCAGCAGCTTGGTCGGGACAGGGCATAGGGACAATGAGCAGTTCTTC

v_call: TRBV6-5
j_call: TRBJ2-7
clone_size: once
d_call: TRBD2
cdr3_aa: CASSYGGSATNEQYF
cdr3_nt: TGTGCCAGCAGTTACGGCGGGAGTGCTACCAACGAGCAGTACTTC

v_call: TRBV7-6
j_call: TRBJ2-5
clone_size: .
d_call: TRBD2
cdr3_aa: CASSPLAGGPGETQYF
cdr3_nt: TGTGCCAGCAGCCCCCTAGCGGGAGGGCCGGGGGAGACCCAGTACTTC

v_call: TRBV5-6
j_call: TRBJ2-3
clone_size: .
d_call: .
cdr3_aa: CASSFQGGGTDTQYF
cdr3_nt: TGTGCCAGCAGCTTCCAGGGGGGCGGCACAGATACGCAGTATTTT

v_call: TRBV6-6
j_call: TRBJ2-7
clone_size: .
d_call: TRBD2
cdr3_aa: CASRPTGTTVGEQYF
cdr3_nt: TGTGCCAGCAGGCCCACCGGGACTACCGTCGGTGAGCAGTACTTC

v_call: TRBV7-8
j_call: TRBJ2-7
clone_size: .
d_call: .
cdr3_aa: CASSFNAGLDEQYF
cdr3_nt: TGTGCCAGCAGCTTCAATGCAGGGCTGGACGAGCAGTACTTC

v_call: TRBV6-1
j_call: TRBJ1-1
clone_size: .
d_call: .
cdr3_aa: CASLSLGANTEAFF
cdr3_nt: TGTGCCAGCCTCTCCCTTGGGGCGAACACTGAAGCTTTCTTT

v_call: TRBV5-5
j_call: TRBJ2-5
clone_size: once
d_call: .
cdr3_aa: CASSLAGAETQYF
cdr3_nt: TGTGCCAGCAGCTTGGCAGGTGCAGAGACCCAGTACTTC

v_call: TRBV11-3
j_call: TRBJ2-7
clone_size: .
d_call: TRBD2
cdr3_aa: CASSLDWGGSGVTYEQYF
cdr3_nt: TGTGCCAGCAGCTTAGATTGGGGGGGGAGCGGTGTTACCTACGAGCAGTACTTC

v_call: TRBV5-1
j_call: TRBJ2-5
clone_size: .
d_call: .
cdr3_aa: CASKLWVGQPAQETQYF
cdr3_nt: TGCGCCAGCAAATTGTGGGTTGGGCAGCCCGCCCAAGAGACCCAGTACTTC

v_call: TRBV7-8
j_call: TRBJ2-1
clone_size: .
d_call: .
cdr3_aa: CASSLGGTSRELHEQFF
cdr3_nt: TGTGCCAGCAGCTTAGGAGGTACTAGCCGTGAATTACACGAGCAGTTCTTC

v_call: TRBV7-2
j_call: TRBJ2-7
clone_size: .
d_call: TRBD1
cdr3_aa: CASSLDRAGGIYEQYF
cdr3_nt: TGTGCCAGCAGCTTAGATCGGGCAGGGGGCATTTACGAGCAGTACTTC

v_call: TRBV20-1
j_call: TRBJ2-5
clone_size: few
d_call: .
cdr3_aa: CSATNPPLYF
cdr3_nt: TGCAGTGCTACAAACCCACCCTTGTACTTC

v_call: TRBV5-5
j_call: TRBJ1-2
clone_size: .
d_call: .
cdr3_aa: CASSLGRDGGYTF
cdr3_nt: TGTGCCAGCAGCTTGGGGCGGGACGGTGGCTACACCTTC

v_call: TRBV2
j_call: TRBJ2-2
clone_size: .
d_call: .
cdr3_aa: CASSVLGQKNTGELFF
cdr3_nt: TGTGCCAGCAGTGTCCTTGGACAGAAGAACACCGGGGAGCTGTTTTTT

v_call: TRBV27
j_call: TRBJ2-1
clone_size: .
d_call: .
cdr3_aa: CASSLLSGVVRNEQFF
cdr3_nt: TGTGCCAGCAGTTTATTATCAGGTGTGGTTAGGAATGAGCAGTTCTTC

v_call: TRBV28
j_call: TRBJ2-7
clone_size: .
d_call: .
cdr3_aa: CASTRTSPYEQYF
cdr3_nt: TGTGCCAGCACCAGGACTTCCCCCTACGAGCAGTACTTC

v_call: TRBV30
j_call: TRBJ2-3
clone_size: .
d_call: .
cdr3_aa: CACSTRGFTQYF
cdr3_nt: TGTGCCTGTTCGACTAGGGGTTTTACGCAGTATTTT

v_call: TRBV28
j_call: TRBJ2-7
clone_size: .
d_call: TRBD2
cdr3_aa: CASSLAEQTYEQYF
cdr3_nt: TGTGCCAGCAGCCTAGCGGAACAAACCTACGAGCAGTACTTC

v_call: TRBV7-8
j_call: TRBJ2-7
clone_size: .
d_call: .
cdr3_aa: CASSLLRDRHSSYEQYF
cdr3_nt: TGTGCCAGCAGCTTACTCAGAGACAGACATAGCTCCTACGAGCAGTACTTC

v_call: TRBV4-2
j_call: TRBJ2-7
clone_size: .
d_call: .
cdr3_aa: CASSQAGGTSGEEQYF
cdr3_nt: TGTGCCAGCAGCCAAGCCGGGGGTACCTCAGGGGAGGAGCAGTACTTC

v_call: TRBV19
j_call: TRBJ1-5
clone_size: .
d_call: .
cdr3_aa: CASSIVADLFNQPQHF
cdr3_nt: TGTGCCAGTAGTATAGTGGCGGACCTATTCAATCAGCCCCAGCATTTT

v_call: TRBV25-1
j_call: TRBJ2-1
clone_size: .
d_call: .
cdr3_aa: CASSDYNEQFF
cdr3_nt: TGTGCCAGCAGTGACTACAATGAGCAGTTCTTC

v_call: TRBV18
j_call: TRBJ2-5
clone_size: .
d_call: .
cdr3_aa: CASSPSQVVSGETQYF
cdr3_nt: TGTGCCAGCTCACCCAGTCAGGTGGTGAGTGGGGAGACCCAGTACTTC

v_call: TRBV15
j_call: TRBJ1-1
clone_size: .
d_call: TRBD1
cdr3_aa: CATSRDRVNTEAFF
cdr3_nt: TGTGCCACCAGCAGGGACAGGGTGAACACTGAAGCTTTCTTT

v_call: TRBV27
j_call: TRBJ2-2
clone_size: .
d_call: TRBD1
cdr3_aa: CASSPIGTGSSGELFF
cdr3_nt: TGTGCCAGCAGTCCTATCGGGACAGGTTCATCCGGGGAGCTGTTTTTT

v_call: TRBV7-9
j_call: TRBJ2-7
clone_size: .
d_call: TRBD1
cdr3_aa: CASSLMGQGNYEQYF
cdr3_nt: TGTGCCAGCAGCTTGATGGGACAGGGTAATTACGAGCAGTACTTC

v_call: TRBV2
j_call: TRBJ2-7
clone_size: .
d_call: .
cdr3_aa: CASSGRLLSSYEQYF
cdr3_nt: TGCGCCAGCAGCGGACGGCTGTTAAGCTCCTACGAGCAGTACTTC

v_call: TRBV6-1
j_call: TRBJ1-2
clone_size: .
d_call: TRBD1
cdr3_aa: CASSEAEQDRGGYTF
cdr3_nt: TGTGCCAGCAGTGAAGCAGAACAAGACAGGGGTGGCTACACCTTC

v_call: TRBV5-1
j_call: TRBJ2-7
clone_size: .
d_call: TRBD2
cdr3_aa: CASSWNPGTSYEQYF
cdr3_nt: TGCGCCAGCAGCTGGAACCCCGGGACTAGTTACGAGCAGTACTTC

v_call: TRBV28
j_call: TRBJ1-5
clone_size: .
d_call: .
cdr3_aa: CASSSGGKWGNQPQHF
cdr3_nt: TGCGCCAGCAGTTCCGGCGGGAAATGGGGGAATCAGCCCCAGCATTTT

v_call: TRBV11-3
j_call: TRBJ2-1
clone_size: once
d_call: .
cdr3_aa: CASSLGSSWTQFF
cdr3_nt: TGTGCCAGCAGCTTAGGGTCGTCCTGGACGCAGTTCTTC

v_call: TRBV5-1
j_call: TRBJ1-1
clone_size: .
d_call: .
cdr3_aa: CASSSTGTEAFF
cdr3_nt: TGCGCCAGCAGCTCGACGGGGACTGAAGCTTTCTTT

v_call: TRBV28
j_call: TRBJ1-5
clone_size: .
d_call: .
cdr3_aa: CASSPGRLFGNQPQHF
cdr3_nt: TGTGCCAGCAGTCCTGGGAGGCTTTTCGGCAATCAGCCCCAGCATTTT

v_call: TRBV4-2
j_call: TRBJ2-1
clone_size: .
d_call: TRBD1
cdr3_aa: CASSQDRGQYNEQFF
cdr3_nt: TGTGCCAGCAGCCAAGATCGGGGACAGTACAATGAGCAGTTCTTC